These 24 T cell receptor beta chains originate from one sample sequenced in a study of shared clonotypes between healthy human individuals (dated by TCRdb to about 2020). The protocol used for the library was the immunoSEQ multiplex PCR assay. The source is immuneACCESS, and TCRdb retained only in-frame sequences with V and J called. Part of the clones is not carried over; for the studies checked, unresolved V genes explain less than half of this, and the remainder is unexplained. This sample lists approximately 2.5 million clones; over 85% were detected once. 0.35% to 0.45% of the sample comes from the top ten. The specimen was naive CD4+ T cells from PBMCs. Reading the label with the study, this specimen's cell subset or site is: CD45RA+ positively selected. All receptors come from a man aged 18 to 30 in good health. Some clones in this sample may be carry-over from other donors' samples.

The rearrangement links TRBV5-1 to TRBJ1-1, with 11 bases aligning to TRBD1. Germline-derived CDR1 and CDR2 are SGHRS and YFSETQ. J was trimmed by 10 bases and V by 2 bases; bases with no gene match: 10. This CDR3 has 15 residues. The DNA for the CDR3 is TGCGCCAGCAGCTTAGGACAGGGGGCGCATTTAGGAGCTTTCTTT. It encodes CASSLGQGAHLGAFF.

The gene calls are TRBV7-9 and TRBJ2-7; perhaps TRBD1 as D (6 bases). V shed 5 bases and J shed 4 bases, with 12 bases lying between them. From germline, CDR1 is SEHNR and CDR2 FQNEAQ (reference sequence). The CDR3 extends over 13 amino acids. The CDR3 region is CASSPQGKYEQYF. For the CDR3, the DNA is TGTGCCAGCAGCCCCCAGGGGAAGTACGAGCAGTACTTC.

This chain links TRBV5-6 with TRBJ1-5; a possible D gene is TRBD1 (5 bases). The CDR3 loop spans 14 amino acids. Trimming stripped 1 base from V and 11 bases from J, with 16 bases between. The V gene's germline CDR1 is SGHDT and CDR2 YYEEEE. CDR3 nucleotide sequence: TGTGCCAGCAGCTTGACAGCCGCCGGGGGAGCCCAGCATTTT. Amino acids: CASSLTAAGGAQHF.

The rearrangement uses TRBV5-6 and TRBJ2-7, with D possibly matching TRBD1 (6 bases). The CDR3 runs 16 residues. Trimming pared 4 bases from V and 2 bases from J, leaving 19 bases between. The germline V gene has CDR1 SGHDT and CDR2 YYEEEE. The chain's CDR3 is CASSGRDTEGPYEQYF. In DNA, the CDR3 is TGTGCCAGCAGCGGAAGGGACACCGAGGGCCCCTACGAGCAGTACTTC.

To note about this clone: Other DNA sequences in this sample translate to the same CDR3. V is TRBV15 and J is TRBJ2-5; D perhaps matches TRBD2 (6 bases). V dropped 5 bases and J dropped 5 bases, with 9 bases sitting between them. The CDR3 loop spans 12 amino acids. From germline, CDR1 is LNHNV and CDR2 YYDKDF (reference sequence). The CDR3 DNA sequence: TGTGCCACCAGCCGCGGGGCCGAGACCCAGTACTTC. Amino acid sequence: CATSRGAETQYF.

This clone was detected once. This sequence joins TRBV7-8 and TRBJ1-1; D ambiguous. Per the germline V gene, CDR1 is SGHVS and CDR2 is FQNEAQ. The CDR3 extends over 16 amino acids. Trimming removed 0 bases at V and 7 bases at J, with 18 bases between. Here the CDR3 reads CASSLAGSALNGEAFF. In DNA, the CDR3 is TGTGCCAGCAGCTTAGCGGGATCCGCCTTGAACGGTGAAGCTTTCTTT.

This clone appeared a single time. In DNA, the CDR3 is TGTGCCAGCAGCCCAGGACAGAGGAGTCAGCCCCAGCATTTT. Its translation: CASSPGQRSQPQHF. The chain uses TRBV7-9 and TRBJ1-5; D is perhaps TRBD1 (6 bases). V was trimmed by 5 bases and J by 6 bases, leaving 14 bases between them. This CDR3 has 14 amino acids. The V gene's germline CDR1 is SEHNR and CDR2 FQNEAQ (reference sequence).

CDR3 coding DNA: TGTGCCAGCAGTGCGGACAGGGCGGACACTGAAGCTTTCTTT. It specifies CASSADRADTEAFF. The J gene is TRBJ1-1, the V gene TRBV6-1; TRBD1 matches at 8 bases. Germline trimming cut 4 bases from V and 3 bases from J; bases unmatched to any gene: 4. This CDR3 spans 14 amino acids. Germline V lookup: CDR1 MNHNS, CDR2 SASEGT.

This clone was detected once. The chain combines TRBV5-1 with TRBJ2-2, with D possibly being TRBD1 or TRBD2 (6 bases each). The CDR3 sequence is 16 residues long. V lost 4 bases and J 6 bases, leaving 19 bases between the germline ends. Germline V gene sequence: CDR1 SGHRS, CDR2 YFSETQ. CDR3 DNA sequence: TGCGCCAGCAGCCCGAGAGAGGGGGGCGTATCCGGGGAGCTGTTTTTT. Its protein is CASSPREGGVSGELFF.

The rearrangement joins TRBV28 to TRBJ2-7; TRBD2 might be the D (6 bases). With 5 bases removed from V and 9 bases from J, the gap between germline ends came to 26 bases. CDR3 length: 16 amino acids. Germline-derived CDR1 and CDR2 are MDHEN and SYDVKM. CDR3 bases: TGTGCCAGCAGTCGCGGAGGGGCGGGCGGAGGTAGAGTGCAGTACTTC. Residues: CASSRGGAGGGRVQYF.

CDR3 residues: CASSPNLREKLFF. CDR3 nucleotide sequence: TGTGCCAGCAGTCCCAACCTTAGGGAAAAACTGTTTTTT. V gene TRBV27 combines with J gene TRBJ1-4; no definite D call. Germline CDR1 and CDR2: MNHEY and SMNVEV (reference sequence). The length of the CDR3 is 13 residues. V was clipped by 5 bases and J by 8 bases, with 12 bases between them.

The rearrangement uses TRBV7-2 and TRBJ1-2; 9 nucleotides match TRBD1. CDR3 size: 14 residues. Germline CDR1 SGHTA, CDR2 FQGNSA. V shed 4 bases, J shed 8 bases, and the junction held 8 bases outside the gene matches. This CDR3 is CASSSYRGQEGYTF. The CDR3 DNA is TGTGCCAGCAGCTCCTACAGGGGGCAGGAAGGCTACACCTTC.

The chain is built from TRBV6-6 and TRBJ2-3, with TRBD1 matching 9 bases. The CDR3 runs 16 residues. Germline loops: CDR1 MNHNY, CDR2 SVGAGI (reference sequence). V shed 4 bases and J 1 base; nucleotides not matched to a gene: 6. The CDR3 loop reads CASSLDRDRGTDTQYF. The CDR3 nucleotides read TGTGCCAGCAGTTTAGATCGGGACAGGGGCACAGATACGCAGTATTTT.

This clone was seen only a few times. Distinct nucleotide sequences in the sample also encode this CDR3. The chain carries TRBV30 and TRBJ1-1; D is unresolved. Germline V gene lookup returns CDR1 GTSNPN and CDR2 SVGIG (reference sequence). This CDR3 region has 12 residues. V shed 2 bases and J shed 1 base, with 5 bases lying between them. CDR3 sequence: CAWSLGNTEAFF. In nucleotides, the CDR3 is TGTGCCTGGAGTTTAGGGAACACTGAAGCTTTCTTT.

The CDR3 DNA reads as TGTGCCAGCAGTTACTCTAGGCGGGGAGGGAGTACGCAGTATTTT. Protein: CASSYSRRGGSTQYF. The V call is TRBV6-5, the J call TRBJ2-3; 7 nucleotides agree with TRBD2. Germline CDR1 is MNHEY and CDR2 is SVGAGI. The V and J ends lost 0 bases and 8 bases, in that order; junction bases with no gene match: 8. The CDR3 consists of 15 residues.

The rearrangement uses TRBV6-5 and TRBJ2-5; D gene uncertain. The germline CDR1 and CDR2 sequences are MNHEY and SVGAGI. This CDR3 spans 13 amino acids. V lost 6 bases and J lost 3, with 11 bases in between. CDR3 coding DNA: TGTGCCAGCAGACAAAACTGGGAAGAGACCCAGTACTTC. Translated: CASRQNWEETQYF.

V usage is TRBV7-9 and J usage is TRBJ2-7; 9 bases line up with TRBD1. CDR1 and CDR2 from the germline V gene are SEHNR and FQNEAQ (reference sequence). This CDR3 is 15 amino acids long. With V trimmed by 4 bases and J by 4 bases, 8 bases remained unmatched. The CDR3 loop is CASSSTGGARYEQYF. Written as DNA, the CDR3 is TGTGCCAGCAGCTCAACAGGGGGCGCGAGGTACGAGCAGTACTTC.

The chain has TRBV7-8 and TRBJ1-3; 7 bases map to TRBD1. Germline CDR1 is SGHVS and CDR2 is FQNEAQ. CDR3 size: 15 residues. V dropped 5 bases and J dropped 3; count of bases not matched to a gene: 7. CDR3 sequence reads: CASSQGTAFGNTIYF. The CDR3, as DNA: TGTGCCAGCAGCCAAGGGACAGCCTTTGGAAACACCATATATTTT. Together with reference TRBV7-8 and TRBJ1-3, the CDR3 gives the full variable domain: GAGVSQSPRYKVAKRGQDVALRCDPISGHVSLFWYQQALGQGPEFLTYFQNEAQLDKSGLPSDRFFAERPEGSVSTLKIQRTQQEDSAVYLCASSQGTAFGNTIYFGEGSWLTVV.

The CDR3 coding sequence is TGTGCCAGCAGCTTTTCCGGAGGGTACACTGAAGCTTTCTTT. Amino acids: CASSFSGGYTEAFF. The chain links TRBV7-3 to TRBJ1-1, with D uncertain. V lost 3 bases and J lost 3, with 11 bases in between. Per the germline V gene, CDR1 is SGHTA and CDR2 is FQGTGA. The CDR3 contains 14 residues.

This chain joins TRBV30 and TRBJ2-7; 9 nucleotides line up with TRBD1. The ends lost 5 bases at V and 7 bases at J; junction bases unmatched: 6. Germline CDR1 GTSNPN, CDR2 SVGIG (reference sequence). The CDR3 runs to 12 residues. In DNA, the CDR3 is TGTGCCTGGGGACAGGGGACCCTGGAGCAGTACTTC. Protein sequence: CAWGQGTLEQYF. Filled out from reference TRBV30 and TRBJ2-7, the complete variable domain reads SQTIHQWPATLVQPVGSPLSLECTVEGTSNPNLYWYRQAAGRGLQLLFYSVGIGQISSEVPQNLSASRPQDRQFILSSKKLLLSDSGFYLCAWGQGTLEQYFGPGTRLTVT.

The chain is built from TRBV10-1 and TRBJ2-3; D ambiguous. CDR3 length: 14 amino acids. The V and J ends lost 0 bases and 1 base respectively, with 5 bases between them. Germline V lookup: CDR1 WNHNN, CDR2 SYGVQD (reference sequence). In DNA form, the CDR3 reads TGCGCCAGCAGTGAGTCCCCTGGCACAGATACGCAGTATTTT. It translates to CASSESPGTDTQYF.

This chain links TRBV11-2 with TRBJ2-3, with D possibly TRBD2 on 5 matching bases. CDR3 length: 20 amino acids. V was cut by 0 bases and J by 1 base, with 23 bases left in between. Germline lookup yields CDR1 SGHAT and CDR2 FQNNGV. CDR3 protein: CASSLEFNLRTSLGTDTQYF. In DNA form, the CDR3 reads TGTGCCAGCAGCTTAGAGTTCAACCTGAGGACTTCTCTAGGCACAGATACGCAGTATTTT.

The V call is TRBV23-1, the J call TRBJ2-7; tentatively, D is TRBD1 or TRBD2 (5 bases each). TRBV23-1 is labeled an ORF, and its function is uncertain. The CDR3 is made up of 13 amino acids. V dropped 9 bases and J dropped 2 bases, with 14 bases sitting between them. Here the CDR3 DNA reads TGCGCCAGGGACGGGACGTACCCCTACGAGCAGTACTTC. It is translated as CARDGTYPYEQYF.

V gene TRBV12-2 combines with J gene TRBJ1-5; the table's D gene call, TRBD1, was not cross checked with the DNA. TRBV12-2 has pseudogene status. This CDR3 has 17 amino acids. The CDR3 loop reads CASRFDRGQYSNQPQHF. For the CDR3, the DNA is TGTGCAAGTCGCTTCGACAGGGGACAATATAGCAATCAGCCCCAGCATTTT.